This T cell receptor (beta chain) is from a study of T cells of healthy individuals. Trimming cost V 2 bases and J 2 bases, with 19 bases left between them. The CDR3 spans 16 residues. Germline loops: CDR1 GTSNPN, CDR2 SVGIG (reference sequence). TCRdb used MiXCR to reprocess the 5' RACE reads, holding one entry per CDR3 protein. The data contain about 82,000 distinct CDR3 sequences, about 5% of them singletons. This clonotype was counted ten times or more. The chain links TRBV30 to TRBJ2-7; tentative D call: TRBD2 (5 bases). The clonotype comes from a female donor in good health. The CDR3 loop reads CAWSLALGSLPYEQYF. In DNA form, the CDR3 reads TGTGCCTGGAGTCTGGCTCTAGGGAGTCTCCCCTACGAGCAGTACTTC.